Below are 28 T cell receptor beta chains sequenced from a single sample in a study of T cells expressing NK-cell markers. TCRdb re-called the 5' RACE reads and catalogs CDR3 proteins one per entry, DNA excluded. The sample totals under 600,000 distinct CDR3 sequences; its top ten clones hold 1.4%. Sequences were obtained from blood T cells: a sorted CD56 or NKG2C T cell subset, CD4+ or CD8+ T cells, or bulk PBMC T cells (not recorded which). These TCRs come from a woman aged 50 to 60 in good health.

J is TRBJ2-2 and V is TRBV3-1. The CDR3 has 11 residues. CDR1 and CDR2 (germline): LGHDT, YNNKEL (reference sequence). This CDR3 reads CASWSTGELFF.

This chain links TRBV7-2 with TRBJ2-6; the TCRdb call, TRBD1, lacks DNA for checking. Germline loops: CDR1 SGHTA, CDR2 FQGNSA. The CDR3 loop spans 15 amino acids. CDR3 protein: CASSSSTAGANVLTF.

The gene calls are TRBV25-1 and TRBJ1-2. Germline-derived CDR1 and CDR2 are MGHDK and SYGVNS. There are 13 residues in the CDR3. This CDR3 reads CASSESGGSGYTF.

The chain is built from TRBV5-1 and TRBJ2-3; there is no DNA to check the TCRdb D call of TRBD2. Germline CDR1 SGHRS, CDR2 YFSETQ. The CDR3 extends over 15 amino acids. The CDR3 loop is CASSLEGGRVDTQYF.

V and J are TRBV4-1 and TRBJ2-5; TCRdb's assignment of TRBD1 cannot be checked, as there is no DNA. The germline V gene has CDR1 MGHRA and CDR2 YSYEKL. The CDR3 totals 19 residues. The CDR3 loop is CASSEGSWDRIPREETQYF.

V usage is TRBV5-6 and J usage is TRBJ1-1; TCRdb gives TRBD1 as the D gene, but with no DNA this cannot be confirmed. Germline CDR1 is SGHDT and CDR2 is YYEEEE. The CDR3 loop spans 16 amino acids. CDR3 sequence reads: CASSRRTGLIVKEAFF.

The J gene is TRBJ2-2, the V gene TRBV15; TCRdb returns TRBD2, unconfirmable since there is no DNA. The CDR3 is 17 amino acids. The germline gives CDR1 LNHNV, CDR2 YYDKDF (reference sequence). The CDR3 here is CATSRGEGLKGGGELFF.

V and J are TRBV24-1 and TRBJ2-3; TCRdb calls TRBD1, which cannot be checked without DNA. Germline CDR1 reads KGHDR; CDR2 reads SFDVKD. The CDR3 runs to 15 residues. CDR3 sequence reads: CATSAEGRGRDTQYF.

The chain couples TRBV29-1 to TRBJ2-1; TCRdb's D gene call, TRBD2, goes unchecked for lack of DNA. The CDR3 spans 14 residues. Per germline, CDR1 SQVTM and CDR2 ANQGSEA. The CDR3 spells CSVAPRLAGFEQFF.

The gene calls are TRBV29-1 and TRBJ1-5; TCRdb calls TRBD1, which cannot be checked without DNA. Germline CDR1 reads SQVTM; CDR2 reads ANQGSEA. The CDR3 extends over 13 amino acids. CDR3 sequence reads: CSALTASNQPQHF.

The rearrangement joins TRBV7-9 to TRBJ2-7; TCRdb picks TRBD2, but there is no DNA to check that call. This CDR3 region has 14 residues. Germline V gene lookup returns CDR1 SEHNR and CDR2 FQNEAQ (reference sequence). The CDR3: CASGQAGISSEQYF.

The chain links TRBV10-2 to TRBJ2-2; TCRdb indicates TRBD1, and absent DNA this call remains unverified. Germline values: CDR1 WSHSY, CDR2 SAAADI. The length of the CDR3 is 17 residues. The CDR3 sequence is CAKIPGQSTFGAGELFF.

This chain links TRBV25-1 with TRBJ1-2; the D call of TRBD1 rests on TCRdb alone, since no DNA is present to check it. The germline CDR1 and CDR2 sequences are MGHDK and SYGVNS. CDR3 length equals 14 residues. Here the CDR3 reads CASGQGGKNYGYTF.

The genes are TRBV5-1 and TRBJ2-3; the TCRdb call, TRBD1, lacks DNA for checking. The CDR3 covers 15 residues. In germline, CDR1 is SGHRS, CDR2 YFSETQ. CDR3 sequence reads: CASSSGQGGPDTQYF.

V and J are TRBV10-3 and TRBJ2-1. The CDR3 sequence is 11 residues long. Germline values: CDR1 ENHRY, CDR2 SYGVKD. This CDR3 reads CAISAVGEQFF.

The CDR3 is CASSGGTSLTEAFF. The chain couples TRBV5-1 to TRBJ1-1. Germline V CDR1 and CDR2: SGHRS, YFSETQ. This CDR3 has 14 residues.

The chain uses TRBV20-1 and TRBJ2-1; as DNA is missing, the TRBD1 call by TCRdb cannot be tested. Germline V gene data show CDR1 as DFQATT and CDR2 as SNEGSKA (reference sequence). The CDR3 has 13 amino acids. Here the CDR3 reads CSAPGPSYNEQFF.

V usage is TRBV20-1 and J usage is TRBJ1-2; as DNA is missing, the TRBD1 call by TCRdb cannot be tested. The germline CDR1 and CDR2 sequences are DFQATT and SNEGSKA (reference sequence). The CDR3 covers 14 residues. CDR3 amino acids: CSASRTGLNYGYTF.

This chain connects TRBV4-2 to TRBJ1-2; the TRBD1 assignment by TCRdb is unverifiable without DNA. The CDR3 sequence is 14 residues long. CDR1 is LGHNA, CDR2 YNFKEQ, per germline. CDR3 region: CASSQEGDGYGYTF.

The rearrangement joins TRBV5-1 to TRBJ2-5. This CDR3 is 13 amino acids long. Germline-derived CDR1 and CDR2 are SGHRS and YFSETQ. The CDR3 region is CASSSNSRETQYF.

The V gene is TRBV18, the J gene TRBJ2-7; TCRdb picks TRBD1, but there is no DNA to check that call. The CDR3 covers 15 residues. The germline V gene encodes CDR1 KGHSH and CDR2 LQKENI. This CDR3 is CASSPPGTGPYEQYF.

The V and J genes are TRBV5-1 and TRBJ1-5; the D call from TCRdb, TRBD1, cannot be confirmed without DNA. Germline CDR1 is SGHRS and CDR2 is YFSETQ. This CDR3 contains 16 residues. The chain's CDR3 is CASSPGQGGVNQPQHF.

The V call is TRBV2, the J call TRBJ2-7; the D call of TRBD1 rests on TCRdb alone, since no DNA is present to check it. The CDR3 runs to 13 residues. Germline V CDR1 and CDR2: SNHLY, FYNNEI. The CDR3 sequence is CASRAGTAYEQYF.

J is TRBJ2-3 and V is TRBV10-3; without DNA, the TCRdb call of TRBD1 cannot be checked. Germline V gene sequence: CDR1 ENHRY, CDR2 SYGVKD. This CDR3 spans 13 amino acids. CDR3 sequence reads: CAISAPGQDTQYF.

V usage is TRBV7-9 and J usage is TRBJ2-3; TCRdb selects TRBD2, and the lack of DNA leaves this call unchecked. CDR1 is SEHNR, CDR2 FQNEAQ, per germline (reference sequence). This CDR3 is 17 amino acids long. CDR3 loop: CASSRRLGSGSTDTQYF.

This chain links TRBV7-2 with TRBJ2-3; TCRdb's D gene call, TRBD2, goes unchecked for lack of DNA. The V gene's germline CDR1 is SGHTA and CDR2 FQGNSA. The CDR3 length is 12 residues. CDR3 sequence: CASSLRALDQYF.

The V and J genes are TRBV12-3 or TRBV12-4 and TRBJ1-1; as DNA is missing, the TRBD1 call by TCRdb cannot be tested. The CDR3 is 13 residues long. The CDR3 region is CASNRDRATEAFF.

The chain recombines TRBV27 with TRBJ1-1; TCRdb reports TRBD1, a call that lacks DNA to check it against. The CDR3 spans 15 residues. Per the germline V gene, CDR1 is MNHEY and CDR2 is SMNVEV (reference sequence). This chain's CDR3 is CASSSIRGAGTEAFF.